This TCR beta chain was recovered during a study of cytomegalovirus exposure and HLA in healthy donors. Germline V gene sequence: CDR1 SGHVS, CDR2 FQNEAQ. The V segment lost 0 bases and the J segment 6 bases; nucleotides outside the gene matches: 4. The CDR3 consists of 14 residues. PCR involved 60 Vbeta and 13 Jbeta primers. The table came from immunoSEQ multiplex PCR; TCRdb's copy has only in-frame clones and leaves some out. The sample has around 110,000 clones, approximately 76% seen once. The TCR sequence derives from a man aged 18 to 30 in good health and CMV-seronegative. The gene calls are TRBV7-8 and TRBJ1-1; 7 bases align to TRBD1. Sequences were obtained from PBMCs. The CDR3 DNA reads as TGTGCCAGCAGCTTAGCGCAGGGGGGCCCTGAAGCTTTCTTT. This sequence encodes CASSLAQGGPEAFF.